This T cell receptor beta chain is from a study of T cell responses to AZD1222 COVID-19 vaccine. Study-level results: Clonal diversity was possibly underestimated, and white British individuals and females predominated among donors.

This CDR3 is built from 11 residues. The germline gives CDR1 MNHEY, CDR2 SVGAGI. The ends were cut back, 5 bases at V and 12 bases at J, with 8 bases in the middle. Only in-frame clones appear in the TCRdb table, and some are missing; sequencing was by immunoSEQ multiplex PCR. The sample lists more than 85,000 clones; roughly 90% were seen once. In regard to this clone: What it binds is unknown.

Material: peripheral blood, obtained on day 0 of AZD1222 vaccination. The TCR sequence derives from an adult in good health. The chain has TRBV6-5 and TRBJ1-6, with D uncertain. The CDR3 DNA reads TGTGCCAGCAGTACACCGAGACCCCTCCACTTT. It specifies CASSTPRPLHF.